The clone carrying this T cell receptor (beta chain) occurred many times. The antigen remains unidentified. J gave up 0 bases and V 1 base, and 8 bases lay outside the gene matches. The CDR3 totals 18 residues. CDR1 and CDR2 from the germline V gene are SGHRS and YFSETQ. 5'RACE primed from the constant segment yielded TCR alpha and TCR beta cDNA libraries bearing sample barcodes and UMIs. MiXCR, applied by TCRdb to the 5' RACE reads, yields one record per CDR3 protein. This table holds roughly 280,000 distinct CDR3 sequences, under 8.5% found once. This specimen comes from a study of T-cell memory formation after mild COVID-19. The overall study: Largely, TCR clusters stayed within a single donor.

Study results and limitations: Clones that contracted from day 15 to 85 had balanced CD4/CD8; later expanders were CD4+ biased. Pre-infection memory carried some responding clones, suggesting that cross-reactive memory joined.

This clonotype originated in a man aged 18 to 35 who had mild COVID-19 (a few samples of this study predate the infection). Cell type and time point are not known. The rearrangement uses TRBV5-1 and TRBJ2-1, with TRBD2 matching 9 bases. The specimen was PBMCs or a T cell subset sorted from them (not recorded which). In DNA, the CDR3 is TGCGCCAGCAGCTTGCCAGCGGGGGGCTTTAACTCCTACAATGAGCAGTTCTTC. Its protein product is CASSLPAGGFNSYNEQFF.